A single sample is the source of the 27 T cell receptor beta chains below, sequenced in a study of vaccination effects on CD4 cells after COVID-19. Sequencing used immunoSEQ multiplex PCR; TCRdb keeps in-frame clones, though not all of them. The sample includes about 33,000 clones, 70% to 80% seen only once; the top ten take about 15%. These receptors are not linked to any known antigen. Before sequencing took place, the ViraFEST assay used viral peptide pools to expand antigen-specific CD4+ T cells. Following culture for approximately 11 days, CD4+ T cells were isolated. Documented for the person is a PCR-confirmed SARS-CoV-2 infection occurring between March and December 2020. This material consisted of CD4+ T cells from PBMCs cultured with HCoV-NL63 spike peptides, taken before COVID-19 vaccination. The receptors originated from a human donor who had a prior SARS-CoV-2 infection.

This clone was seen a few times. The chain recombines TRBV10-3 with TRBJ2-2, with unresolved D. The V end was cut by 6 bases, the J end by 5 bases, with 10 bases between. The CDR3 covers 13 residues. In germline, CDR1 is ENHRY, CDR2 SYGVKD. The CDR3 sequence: CAIRPLETGELFF. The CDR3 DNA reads TGTGCCATCAGGCCCCTTGAAACCGGGGAGCTGTTTTTT.

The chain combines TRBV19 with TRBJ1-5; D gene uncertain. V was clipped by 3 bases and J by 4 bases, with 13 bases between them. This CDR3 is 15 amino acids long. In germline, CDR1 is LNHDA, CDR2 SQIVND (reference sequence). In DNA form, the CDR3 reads TGTGCCAGTAGTATTACCGGGGTTTGGAATCAGCCCCAGCATTTT. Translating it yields CASSITGVWNQPQHF.

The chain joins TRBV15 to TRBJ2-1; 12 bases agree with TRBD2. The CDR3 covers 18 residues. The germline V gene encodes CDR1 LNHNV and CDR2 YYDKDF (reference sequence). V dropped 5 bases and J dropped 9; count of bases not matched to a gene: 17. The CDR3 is CATSPGFSLAGGLGEQFF. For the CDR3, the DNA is TGTGCCACCAGCCCGGGGTTTTCACTAGCGGGAGGTTTGGGTGAGCAGTTCTTC.

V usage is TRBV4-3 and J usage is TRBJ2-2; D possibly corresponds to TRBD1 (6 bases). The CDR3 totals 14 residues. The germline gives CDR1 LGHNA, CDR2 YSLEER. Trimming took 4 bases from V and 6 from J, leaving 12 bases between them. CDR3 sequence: CASSRDTNSGELFF. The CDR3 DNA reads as TGCGCCAGCAGCCGGGACACCAATTCCGGGGAGCTGTTTTTT.

The CDR3 DNA reads as TGTGCCAGCAGTTATAGTAGCGGGAGGTCCTACAATGAGCAGTTCTTC. Translation: CASSYSSGRSYNEQFF. The rearrangement links TRBV6-6 to TRBJ2-1, with 10 bases identical to TRBD2. CDR1 is MNHNY and CDR2 is SVGAGI in the germline V gene (reference sequence). This CDR3 has 16 residues. The V and J ends lost 3 bases and 1 base, in that order; junction bases with no gene match: 3.

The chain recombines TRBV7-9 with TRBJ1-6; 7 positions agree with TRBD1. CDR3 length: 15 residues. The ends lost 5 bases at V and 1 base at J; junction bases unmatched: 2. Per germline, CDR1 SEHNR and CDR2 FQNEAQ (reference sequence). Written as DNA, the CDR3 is TGTGCCAGCAGCGACAGGGATTCCTATAATTCACCCCTCCACTTT. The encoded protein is CASSDRDSYNSPLHF.

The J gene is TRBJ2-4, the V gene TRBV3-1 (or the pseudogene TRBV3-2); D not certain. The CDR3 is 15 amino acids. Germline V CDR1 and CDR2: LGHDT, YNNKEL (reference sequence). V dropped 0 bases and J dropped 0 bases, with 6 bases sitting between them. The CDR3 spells CASSQDSLAKNIQYF. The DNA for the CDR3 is TGTGCCAGCAGCCAAGATTCCCTAGCCAAAAACATTCAGTACTTC.

The CDR3 region has the DNA TGTGCCAGCTCACCACCCCGGGACAGGGGAATCGGAAAACTGTTTTTT. Translating gives CASSPPRDRGIGKLFF. The chain uses TRBV18 and TRBJ1-4; 10 bases are a match to TRBD1. The germline gives CDR1 KGHSH, CDR2 LQKENI. V lost 0 bases to trimming and J lost 10 bases; unmatched junction nucleotides: 8. The CDR3 has 16 residues.

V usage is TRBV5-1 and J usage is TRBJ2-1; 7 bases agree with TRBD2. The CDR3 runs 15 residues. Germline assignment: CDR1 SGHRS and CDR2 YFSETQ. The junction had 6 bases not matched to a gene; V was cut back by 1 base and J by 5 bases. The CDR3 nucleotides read TGCGCCAGCAGCTTGCTTCCAGCGGGGAACAATGAGCAGTTCTTC. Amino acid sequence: CASSLLPAGNNEQFF.

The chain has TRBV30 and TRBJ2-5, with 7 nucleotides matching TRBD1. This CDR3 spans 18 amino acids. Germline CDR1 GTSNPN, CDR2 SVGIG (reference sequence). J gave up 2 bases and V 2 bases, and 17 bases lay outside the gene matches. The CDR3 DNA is TGTGCCTGGAGTTTTTGGACCGACCGACAGGGTAAACAAGAGACCCAGTACTTC. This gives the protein CAWSFWTDRQGKQETQYF.

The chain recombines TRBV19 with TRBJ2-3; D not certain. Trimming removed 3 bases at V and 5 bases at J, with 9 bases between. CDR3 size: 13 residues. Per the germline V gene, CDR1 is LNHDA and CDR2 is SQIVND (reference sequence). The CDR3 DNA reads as TGTGCCAGTAGTATTCTGTCTGGAGATACGCAGTATTTT. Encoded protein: CASSILSGDTQYF. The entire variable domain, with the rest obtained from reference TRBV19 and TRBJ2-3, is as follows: DGGITQSPKYLFRKEGQNVTLSCEQNLNHDAMYWYRQDPGQGLRLIYYSQIVNDFQKGDIAEGYSVSREKKESFPLTVTSAQKNPTAFYLCASSILSGDTQYFGPGTRLTVL.

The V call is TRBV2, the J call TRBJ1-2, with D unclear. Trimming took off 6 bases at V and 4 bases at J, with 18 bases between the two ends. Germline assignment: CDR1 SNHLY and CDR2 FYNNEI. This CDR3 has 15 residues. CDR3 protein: CASSPARELFYGYTF. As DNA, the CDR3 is TGTGCCAGCAGCCCAGCGCGGGAACTCTTCTATGGCTACACCTTC.

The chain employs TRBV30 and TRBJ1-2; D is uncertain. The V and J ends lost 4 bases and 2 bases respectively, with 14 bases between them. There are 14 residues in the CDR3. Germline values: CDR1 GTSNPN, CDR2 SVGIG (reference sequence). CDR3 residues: CAWNRPQRNYGYTF. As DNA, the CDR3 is TGTGCCTGGAATCGGCCTCAAAGAAACTATGGCTACACCTTC.

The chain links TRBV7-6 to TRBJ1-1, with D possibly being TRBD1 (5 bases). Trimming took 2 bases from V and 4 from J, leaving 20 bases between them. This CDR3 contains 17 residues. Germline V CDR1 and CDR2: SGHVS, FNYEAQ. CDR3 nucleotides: TGTGCCAGCAGCTTACGCCCCATGGGCCAGGGAAGCACTGAAGCTTTCTTT. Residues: CASSLRPMGQGSTEAFF.

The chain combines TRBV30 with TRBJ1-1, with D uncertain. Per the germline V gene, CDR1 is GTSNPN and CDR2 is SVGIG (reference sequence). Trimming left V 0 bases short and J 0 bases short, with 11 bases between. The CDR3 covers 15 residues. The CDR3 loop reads CAWSVPRRMNTEAFF. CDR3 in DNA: TGTGCCTGGAGTGTCCCTCGACGGATGAACACTGAAGCTTTCTTT.

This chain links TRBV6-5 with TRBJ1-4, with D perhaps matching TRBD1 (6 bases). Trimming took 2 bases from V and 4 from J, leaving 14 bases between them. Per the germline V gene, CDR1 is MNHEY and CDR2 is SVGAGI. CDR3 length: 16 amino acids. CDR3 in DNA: TGTGCCAGCAGTTACCAGCGTGGGGGGCGTAATGAAAAACTGTTTTTT. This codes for CASSYQRGGRNEKLFF.

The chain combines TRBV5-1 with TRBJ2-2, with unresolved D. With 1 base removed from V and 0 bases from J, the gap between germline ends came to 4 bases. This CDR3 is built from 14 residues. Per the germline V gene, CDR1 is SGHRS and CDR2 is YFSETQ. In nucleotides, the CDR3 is TGCGCCAGCAGCTTGATGCCGAACACCGGGGAGCTGTTTTTT. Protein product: CASSLMPNTGELFF.

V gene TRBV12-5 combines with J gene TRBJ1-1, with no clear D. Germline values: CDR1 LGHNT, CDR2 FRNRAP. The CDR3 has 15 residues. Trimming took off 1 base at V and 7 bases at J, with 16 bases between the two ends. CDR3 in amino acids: CASGLGLVREDEAFF. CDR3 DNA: TGTGCTAGTGGTTTGGGCCTCGTTCGGGAGGATGAAGCTTTCTTT.

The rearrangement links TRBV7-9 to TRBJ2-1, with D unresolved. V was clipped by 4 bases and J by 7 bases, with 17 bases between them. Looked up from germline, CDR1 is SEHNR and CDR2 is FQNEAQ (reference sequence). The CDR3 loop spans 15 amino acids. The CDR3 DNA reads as TGTGCCAGCAGCTCCGACCACCCAGTTGGAAATGAGCAGTTCTTC. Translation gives CASSSDHPVGNEQFF. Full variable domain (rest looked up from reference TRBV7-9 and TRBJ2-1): DTGVSQNPRHKITKRGQNVTFRCDPISEHNRLYWYRQTLGQGPEFLTYFQNEAQLEKSRLLSDRFSAERPKGSFSTLEIQRTEQGDSAMYLCASSSDHPVGNEQFFGPGTRLTVL.

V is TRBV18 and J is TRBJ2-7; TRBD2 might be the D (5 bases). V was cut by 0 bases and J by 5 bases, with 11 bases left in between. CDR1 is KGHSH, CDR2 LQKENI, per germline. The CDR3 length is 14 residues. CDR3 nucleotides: TGTGCCAGCTCACCACCCAGCCGAGCGGACGAGCAGTACTTC. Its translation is CASSPPSRADEQYF.

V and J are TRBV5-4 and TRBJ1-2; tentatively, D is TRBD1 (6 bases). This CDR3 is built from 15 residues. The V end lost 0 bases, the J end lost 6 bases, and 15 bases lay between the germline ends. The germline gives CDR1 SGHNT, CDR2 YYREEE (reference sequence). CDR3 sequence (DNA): TGTGCCAGCAGCTTGGGCGGTGGGGGCCTGGATGGCTACACCTTC. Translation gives CASSLGGGGLDGYTF.

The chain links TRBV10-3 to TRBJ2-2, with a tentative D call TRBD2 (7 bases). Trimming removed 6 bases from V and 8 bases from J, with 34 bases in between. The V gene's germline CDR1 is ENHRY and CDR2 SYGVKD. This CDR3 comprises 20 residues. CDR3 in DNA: TGTGCCATCAGCCAAAAACCATTGACGAAGGGGGGGTCCCACGGTGGGGAGCTGTTTTTT. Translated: CAISQKPLTKGGSHGGELFF.

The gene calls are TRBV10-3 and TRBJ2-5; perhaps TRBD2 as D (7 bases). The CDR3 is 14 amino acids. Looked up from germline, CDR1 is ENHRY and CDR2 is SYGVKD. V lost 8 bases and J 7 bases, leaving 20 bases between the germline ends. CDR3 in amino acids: CAISWSGGVGTQYF. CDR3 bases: TGTGCCATCTCATGGTCGGGGGGCGTAGGGACCCAGTACTTC.

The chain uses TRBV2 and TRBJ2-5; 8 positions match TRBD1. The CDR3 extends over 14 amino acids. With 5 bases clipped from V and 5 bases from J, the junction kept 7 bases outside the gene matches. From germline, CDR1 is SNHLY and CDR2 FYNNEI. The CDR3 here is CASSPTGEKETQYF. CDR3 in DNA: TGTGCCAGCAGTCCGACAGGGGAGAAGGAGACCCAGTACTTC.

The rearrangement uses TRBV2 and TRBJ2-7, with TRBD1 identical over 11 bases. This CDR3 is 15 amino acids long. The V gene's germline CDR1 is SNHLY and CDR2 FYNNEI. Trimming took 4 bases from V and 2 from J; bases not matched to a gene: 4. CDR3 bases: TGTGCCAGCAGTGGGGGACAGGGGGATACCTACGAGCAGTACTTC. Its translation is CASSGGQGDTYEQYF. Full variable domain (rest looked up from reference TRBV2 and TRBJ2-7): EPEVTQTPSHQVTQMGQEVILRCVPISNHLYFYWYRQILGQKVEFLVSFYNNEISEKSEIFDDQFSVERPDGSNFTLKIRSTKLEDSAMYFCASSGGQGDTYEQYFGPGTRLTVT.

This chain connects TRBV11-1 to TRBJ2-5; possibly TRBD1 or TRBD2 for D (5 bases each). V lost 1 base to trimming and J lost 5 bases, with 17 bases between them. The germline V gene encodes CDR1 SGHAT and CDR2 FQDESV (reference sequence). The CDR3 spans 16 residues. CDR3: CASSLVPGRGPETQYF. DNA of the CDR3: TGTGCCAGCAGCTTAGTCCCAGGGAGAGGCCCGGAGACCCAGTACTTC.

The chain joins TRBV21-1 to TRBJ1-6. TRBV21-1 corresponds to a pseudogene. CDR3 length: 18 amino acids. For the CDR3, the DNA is TGTGCCAGCAGCAAAGGGGGGGGACAGTTGGACCTTAATTCACCCCTCCACTTT. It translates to CASSKGGGQLDLNSPLHF.